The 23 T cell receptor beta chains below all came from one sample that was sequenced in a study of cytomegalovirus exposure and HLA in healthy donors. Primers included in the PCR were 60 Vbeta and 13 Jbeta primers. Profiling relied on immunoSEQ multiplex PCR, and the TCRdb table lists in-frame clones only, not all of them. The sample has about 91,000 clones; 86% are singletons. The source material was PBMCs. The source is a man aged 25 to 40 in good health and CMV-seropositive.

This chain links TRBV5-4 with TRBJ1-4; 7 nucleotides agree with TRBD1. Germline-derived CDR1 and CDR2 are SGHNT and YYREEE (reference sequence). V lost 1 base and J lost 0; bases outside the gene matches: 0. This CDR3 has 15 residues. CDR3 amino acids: CASSLTGATNEKLFF. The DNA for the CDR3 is TGTGCCAGCAGCTTGACAGGGGCAACTAATGAAAAACTGTTTTTT. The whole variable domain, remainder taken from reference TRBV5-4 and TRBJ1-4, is ETGVTQSPTHLIKTRGQQVTLRCSSQSGHNTVSWYQQALGQGPQFIFQYYREEENGRGNFPPRFSGLQFPNYSSELNVNALELDDSALYLCASSLTGATNEKLFFGSGTQLSVL.

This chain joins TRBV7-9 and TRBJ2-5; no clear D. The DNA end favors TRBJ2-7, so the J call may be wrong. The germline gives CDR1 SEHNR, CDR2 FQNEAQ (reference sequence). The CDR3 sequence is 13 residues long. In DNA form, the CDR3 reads TGTGCCAGCAGCCCCCTTTTGGGCTACGAGCAGTACTTC. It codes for CASSPLLGYEQYF.

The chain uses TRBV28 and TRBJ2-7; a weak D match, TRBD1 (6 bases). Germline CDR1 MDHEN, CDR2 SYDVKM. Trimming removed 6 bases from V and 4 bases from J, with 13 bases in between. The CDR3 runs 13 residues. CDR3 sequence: CASRETGKYEQYF. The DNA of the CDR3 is TGTGCCAGCAGGGAAACAGGGAAGTACGAGCAGTACTTC. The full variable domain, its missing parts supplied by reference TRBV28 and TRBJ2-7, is DVKVTQSSRYLVKRTGEKVFLECVQDMDHENMFWYRQDPGLGLRLIYFSYDVKMKEKGDIPEGYSVSREKKERFSLILESASTNQTSMYLCASRETGKYEQYFGPGTRLTVT.

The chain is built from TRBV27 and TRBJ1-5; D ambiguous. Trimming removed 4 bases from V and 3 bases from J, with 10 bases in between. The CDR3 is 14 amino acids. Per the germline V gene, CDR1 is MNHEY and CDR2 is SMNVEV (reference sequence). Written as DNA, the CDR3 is TGTGCCAGCAGTTCCTACCCCGCCAATCAGCCCCAGCATTTT. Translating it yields CASSSYPANQPQHF.

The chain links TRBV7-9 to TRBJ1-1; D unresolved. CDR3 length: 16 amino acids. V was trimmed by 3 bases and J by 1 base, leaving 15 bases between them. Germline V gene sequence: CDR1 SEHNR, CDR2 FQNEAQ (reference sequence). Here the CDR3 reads CASSFKAGATNTEAFF. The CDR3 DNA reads TGTGCCAGCAGCTTTAAGGCGGGAGCCACGAACACTGAAGCTTTCTTT.

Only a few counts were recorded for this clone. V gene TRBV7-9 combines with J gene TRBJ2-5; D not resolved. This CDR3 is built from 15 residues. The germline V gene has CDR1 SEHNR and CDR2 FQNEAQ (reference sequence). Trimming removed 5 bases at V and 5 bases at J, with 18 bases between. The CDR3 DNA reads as TGTGCCAGCAGCCCCCCGGCGTTAGAGAGGGAGACCCAGTACTTC. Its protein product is CASSPPALERETQYF.

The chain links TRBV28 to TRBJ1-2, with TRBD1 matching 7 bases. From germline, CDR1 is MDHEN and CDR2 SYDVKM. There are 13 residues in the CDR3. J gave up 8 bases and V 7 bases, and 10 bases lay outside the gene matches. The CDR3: CASTSGQQWGYTF. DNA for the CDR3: TGTGCCAGCACCTCGGGACAGCAGTGGGGCTACACCTTC.

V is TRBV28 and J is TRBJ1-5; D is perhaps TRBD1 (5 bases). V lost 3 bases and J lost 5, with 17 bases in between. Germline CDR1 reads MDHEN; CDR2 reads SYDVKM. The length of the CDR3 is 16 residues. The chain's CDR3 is CASSFVFQGTYQPQHF. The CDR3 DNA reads TGTGCCAGCAGTTTTGTTTTTCAGGGCACGTATCAGCCCCAGCATTTT.

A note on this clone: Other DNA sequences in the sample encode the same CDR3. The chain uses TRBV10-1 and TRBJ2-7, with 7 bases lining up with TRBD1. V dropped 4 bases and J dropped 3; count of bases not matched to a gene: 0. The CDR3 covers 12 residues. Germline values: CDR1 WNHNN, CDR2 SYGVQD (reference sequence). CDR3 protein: CASSGQGYEQYF. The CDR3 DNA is TGCGCCAGCAGTGGACAGGGCTACGAGCAGTACTTC.

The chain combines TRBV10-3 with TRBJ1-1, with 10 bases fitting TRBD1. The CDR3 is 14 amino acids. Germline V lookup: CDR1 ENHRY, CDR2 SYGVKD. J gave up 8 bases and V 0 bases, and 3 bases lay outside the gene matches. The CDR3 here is CAISESRQGAEAFF. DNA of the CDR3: TGTGCCATCAGTGAGTCTCGACAGGGGGCAGAAGCTTTCTTT.

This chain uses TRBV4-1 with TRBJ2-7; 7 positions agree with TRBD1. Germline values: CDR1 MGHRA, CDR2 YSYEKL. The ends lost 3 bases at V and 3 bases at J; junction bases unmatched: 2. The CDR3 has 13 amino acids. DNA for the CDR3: TGCGCCAGCAGCCAGGGGGACAGCTACGAGCAGTACTTC. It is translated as CASSQGDSYEQYF.

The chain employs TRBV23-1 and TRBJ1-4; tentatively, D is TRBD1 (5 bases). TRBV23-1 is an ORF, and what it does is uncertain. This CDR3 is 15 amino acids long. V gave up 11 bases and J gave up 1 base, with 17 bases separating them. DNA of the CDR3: TGCGCCGACATCCAAGGGGTCCAAACTAATGAAAAACTGTTTTTT. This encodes CADIQGVQTNEKLFF.

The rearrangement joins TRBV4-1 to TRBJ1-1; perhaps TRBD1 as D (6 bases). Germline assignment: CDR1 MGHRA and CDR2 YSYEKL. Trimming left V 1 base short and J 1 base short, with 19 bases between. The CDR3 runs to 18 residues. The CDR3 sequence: CASSQVGGAPDRNTEAFF. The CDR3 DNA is TGCGCCAGCAGCCAAGTGGGGGGGGCCCCGGACAGGAACACTGAAGCTTTCTTT.

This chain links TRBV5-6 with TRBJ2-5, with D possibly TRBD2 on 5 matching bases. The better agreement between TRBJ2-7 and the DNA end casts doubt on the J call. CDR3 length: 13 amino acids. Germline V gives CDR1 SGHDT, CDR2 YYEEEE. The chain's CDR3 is CASSLAYSDEQYF. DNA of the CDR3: TGTGCCAGCAGCTTGGCCTATAGCGACGAGCAGTACTTC.

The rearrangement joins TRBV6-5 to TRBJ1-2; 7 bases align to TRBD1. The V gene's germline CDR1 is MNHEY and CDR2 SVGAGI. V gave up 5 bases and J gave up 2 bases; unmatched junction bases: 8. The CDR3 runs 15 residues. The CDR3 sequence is CASSPGTAANYGYTF. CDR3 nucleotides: TGTGCCAGCAGTCCCGGGACAGCCGCCAACTATGGCTACACCTTC.

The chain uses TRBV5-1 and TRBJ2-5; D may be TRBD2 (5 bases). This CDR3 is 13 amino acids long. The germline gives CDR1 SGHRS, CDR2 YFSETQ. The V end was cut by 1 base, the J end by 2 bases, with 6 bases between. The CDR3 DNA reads TGCGCCAGCAGCTTGAGGAGGCAAGAGACCCAGTACTTC. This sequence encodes CASSLRRQETQYF.

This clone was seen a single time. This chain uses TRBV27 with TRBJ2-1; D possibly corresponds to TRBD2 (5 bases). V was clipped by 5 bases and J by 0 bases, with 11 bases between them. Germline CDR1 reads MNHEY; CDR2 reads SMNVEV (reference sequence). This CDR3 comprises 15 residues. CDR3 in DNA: TGTGCCAGCAGTATCACGGGGAACTCCTACAATGAGCAGTTCTTC. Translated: CASSITGNSYNEQFF.

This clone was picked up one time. The CDR3 nucleotides are TGTGCCAGCAGTGGCGGGCCTTCCTACGAGCAGTACTTC. Translation gives CASSGGPSYEQYF. The chain is built from TRBV2 and TRBJ2-7; tentative D call: TRBD2 (5 bases). V lost 4 bases, J lost 1 base, and 8 bases lay in between. Germline V gene sequence: CDR1 SNHLY, CDR2 FYNNEI. The CDR3 runs 13 residues.

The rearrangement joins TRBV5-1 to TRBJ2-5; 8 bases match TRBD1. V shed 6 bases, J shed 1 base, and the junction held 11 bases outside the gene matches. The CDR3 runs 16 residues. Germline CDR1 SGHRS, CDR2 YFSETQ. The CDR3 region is CASTTGTGTIQETQYF. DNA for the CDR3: TGCGCCAGCACCACCGGGACAGGCACTATCCAAGAGACCCAGTACTTC.

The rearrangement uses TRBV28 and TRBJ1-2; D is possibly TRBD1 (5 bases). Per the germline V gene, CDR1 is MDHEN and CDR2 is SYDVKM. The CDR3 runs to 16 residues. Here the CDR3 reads CAIVSELGGGGGGYTF. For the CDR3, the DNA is TGTGCAATCGTCTCCGAACTCGGGGGGGGTGGCGGTGGCTACACCTTC.

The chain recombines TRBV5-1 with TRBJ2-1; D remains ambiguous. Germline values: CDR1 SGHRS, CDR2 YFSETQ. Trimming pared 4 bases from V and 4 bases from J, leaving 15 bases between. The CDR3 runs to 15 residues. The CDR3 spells CASSPIRSAYNEQFF. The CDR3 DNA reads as TGCGCCAGCAGCCCCATAAGGAGTGCGTACAATGAGCAGTTCTTC. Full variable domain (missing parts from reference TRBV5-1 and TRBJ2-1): KAGVTQTPRYLIKTRGQQVTLSCSPISGHRSVSWYQQTPGQGLQFLFEYFSETQRNKGNFPGRFSGRQFSNSRSEMNVSTLELGDSALYLCASSPIRSAYNEQFFGPGTRLTVL.

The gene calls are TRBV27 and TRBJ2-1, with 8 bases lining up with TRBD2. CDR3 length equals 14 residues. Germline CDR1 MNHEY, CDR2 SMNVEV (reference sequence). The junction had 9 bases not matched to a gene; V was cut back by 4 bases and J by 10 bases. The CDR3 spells CASSSGLAGSEQFF. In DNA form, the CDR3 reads TGTGCCAGCAGTTCCGGACTAGCAGGGTCAGAGCAGTTCTTC.

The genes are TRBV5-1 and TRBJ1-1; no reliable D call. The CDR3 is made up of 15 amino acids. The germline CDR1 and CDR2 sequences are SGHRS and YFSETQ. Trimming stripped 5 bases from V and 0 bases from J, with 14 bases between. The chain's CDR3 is CASRSGDTLNTEAFF. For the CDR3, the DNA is TGCGCCAGCAGGTCGGGAGACACCTTGAACACTGAAGCTTTCTTT. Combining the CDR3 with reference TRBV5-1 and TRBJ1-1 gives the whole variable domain KAGVTQTPRYLIKTRGQQVTLSCSPISGHRSVSWYQQTPGQGLQFLFEYFSETQRNKGNFPGRFSGRQFSNSRSEMNVSTLELGDSALYLCASRSGDTLNTEAFFGQGTRLTVV.